This TCR beta chain stems from a study of blood T cells in healthy people across ages. Healthy Caucasian individuals from Russia aged about 6 to 90 were enrolled as donors. The authors isolated at least 7 million PBMCs per sample. CDR1 is MNHEY, CDR2 SMNVEV, per germline (reference sequence). The CDR3 runs 15 residues. Between the trimmed V and J ends, which lost 2 bases and 6 bases, there was a span of 17 bases. With a J-beta primer mix and a sample-barcoded 5' primer, a second PCR ran 7 to 11 cycles. The template-switch adaptor was a 5' adaptor with 12 random nucleotides. It tagged each cDNA molecule. TCRdb analysed the 5' RACE reads with MiXCR anew, one entry per CDR3 protein. Of more than 650,000 distinct CDR3 sequences listed, 53% are singletons. Study-wide results and caveats: Naive T cell percentage by flow cytometry tracked strongly with beta diversity.

This clonotype was observed a handful of times. Its antigen is undetermined. This sequence originates from a man aged 80 or over in good health. V gene TRBV27 combines with J gene TRBJ2-7, with no clear D. The specimen was blood. The CDR3 region is CASSLNSGYLGEQYF. DNA of the CDR3: TGTGCCAGCAGTTTAAATTCAGGATATCTCGGCGAGCAGTACTTC.